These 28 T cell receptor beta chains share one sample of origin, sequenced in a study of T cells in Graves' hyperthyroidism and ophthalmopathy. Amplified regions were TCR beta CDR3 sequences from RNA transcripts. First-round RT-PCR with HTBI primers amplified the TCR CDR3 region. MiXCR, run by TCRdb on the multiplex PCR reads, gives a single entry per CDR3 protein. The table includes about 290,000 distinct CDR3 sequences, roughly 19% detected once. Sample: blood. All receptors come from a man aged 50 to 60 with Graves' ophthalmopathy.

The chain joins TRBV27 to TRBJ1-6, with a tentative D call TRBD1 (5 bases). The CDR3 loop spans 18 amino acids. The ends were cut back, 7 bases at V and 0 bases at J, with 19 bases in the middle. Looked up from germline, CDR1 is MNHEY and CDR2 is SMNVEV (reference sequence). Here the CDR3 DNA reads TGTGCCAGCACCCCAAAGGCGGGGGTCAGCTCCTATAATTCACCCCTCCACTTT. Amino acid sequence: CASTPKAGVSSYNSPLHF.

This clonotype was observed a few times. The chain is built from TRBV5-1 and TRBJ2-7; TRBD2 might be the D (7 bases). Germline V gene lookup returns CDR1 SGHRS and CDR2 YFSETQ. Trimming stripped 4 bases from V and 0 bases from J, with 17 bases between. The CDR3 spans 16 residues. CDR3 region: CASSPQGGGSSYEQYF. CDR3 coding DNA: TGCGCCAGCAGCCCCCAAGGGGGAGGGAGCTCCTACGAGCAGTACTTC.

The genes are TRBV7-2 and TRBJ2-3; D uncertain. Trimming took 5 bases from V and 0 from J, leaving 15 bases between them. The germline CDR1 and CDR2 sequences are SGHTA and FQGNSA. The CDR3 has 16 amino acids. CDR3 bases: TGTGCCAGCAGCCATTCCAACCCCCTTAGCACAGATACGCAGTATTTT. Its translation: CASSHSNPLSTDTQYF.

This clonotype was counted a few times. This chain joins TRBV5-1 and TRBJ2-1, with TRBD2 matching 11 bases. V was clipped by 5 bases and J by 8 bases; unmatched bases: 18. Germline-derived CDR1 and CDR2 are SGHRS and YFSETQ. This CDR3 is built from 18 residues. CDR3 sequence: CASRVGLTSIAGGDEQFF. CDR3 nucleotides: TGCGCCAGCAGAGTTGGCCTCACTAGTATAGCGGGAGGGGATGAGCAGTTCTTC.

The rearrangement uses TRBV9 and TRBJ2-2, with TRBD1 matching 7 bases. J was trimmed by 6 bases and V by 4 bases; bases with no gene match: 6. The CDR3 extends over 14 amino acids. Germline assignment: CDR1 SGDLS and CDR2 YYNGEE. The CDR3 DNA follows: TGTGCCAGCAGCATGATGACAGGGTCCGGGGAGCTGTTTTTT. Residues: CASSMMTGSGELFF.

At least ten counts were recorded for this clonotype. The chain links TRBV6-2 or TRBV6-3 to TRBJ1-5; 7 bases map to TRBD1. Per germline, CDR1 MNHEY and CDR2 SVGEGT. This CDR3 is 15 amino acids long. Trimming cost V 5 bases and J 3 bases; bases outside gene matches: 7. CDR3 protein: CASSLRQGDNQPQHF. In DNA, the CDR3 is TGTGCCAGCAGTCTACGACAGGGCGACAATCAGCCCCAGCATTTT.

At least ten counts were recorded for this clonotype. CDR3 sequence (DNA): TGTGCCAGCAGTCCCTTACCCCCGAGCCTGAACACTGAAGCTTTCTTT. Protein: CASSPLPPSLNTEAFF. V and J are TRBV2 and TRBJ1-1; D is unresolved. The V end lost 5 bases, the J end lost 0 bases, and 16 bases lay between the germline ends. The CDR3 totals 16 residues. CDR1 SNHLY and CDR2 FYNNEI come from the germline V gene.

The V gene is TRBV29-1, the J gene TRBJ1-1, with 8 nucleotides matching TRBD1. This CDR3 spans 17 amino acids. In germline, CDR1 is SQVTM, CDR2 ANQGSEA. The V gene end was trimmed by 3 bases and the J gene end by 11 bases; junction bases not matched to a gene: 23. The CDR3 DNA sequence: TGCAGCGTTGACTGGGGATTCAACAGGGGGACCCCTGTGACGGCTTTCTTT. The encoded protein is CSVDWGFNRGTPVTAFF.

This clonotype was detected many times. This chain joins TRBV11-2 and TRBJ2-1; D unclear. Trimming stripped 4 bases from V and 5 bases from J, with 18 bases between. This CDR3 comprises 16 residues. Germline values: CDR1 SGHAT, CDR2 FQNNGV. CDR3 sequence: CASSSSVGPSHNEQFF. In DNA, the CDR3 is TGTGCCAGCAGCTCTTCTGTTGGACCGAGCCACAATGAGCAGTTCTTC.

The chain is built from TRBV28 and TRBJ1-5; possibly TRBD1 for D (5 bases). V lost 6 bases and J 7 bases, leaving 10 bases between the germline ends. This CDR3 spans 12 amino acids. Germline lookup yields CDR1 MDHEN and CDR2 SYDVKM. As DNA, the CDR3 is TGTGCCAGCAGGGAGGGGAAGCAGCCCCAGCATTTT. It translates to CASREGKQPQHF.

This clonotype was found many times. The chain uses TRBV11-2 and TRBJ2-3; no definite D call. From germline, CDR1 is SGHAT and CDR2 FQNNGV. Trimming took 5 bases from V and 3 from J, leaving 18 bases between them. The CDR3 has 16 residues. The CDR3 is CASSPNSLGGTDTQYF. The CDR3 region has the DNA TGTGCCAGCAGCCCAAACAGCCTAGGTGGGACAGATACGCAGTATTTT.

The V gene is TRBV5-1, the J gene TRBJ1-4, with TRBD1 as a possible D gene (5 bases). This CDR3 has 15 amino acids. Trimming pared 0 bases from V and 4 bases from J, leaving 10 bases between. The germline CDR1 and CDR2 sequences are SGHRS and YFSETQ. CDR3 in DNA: TGCGCCAGCAGCTTGGTGGGGGAGATTAATGAAAAACTGTTTTTT. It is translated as CASSLVGEINEKLFF.

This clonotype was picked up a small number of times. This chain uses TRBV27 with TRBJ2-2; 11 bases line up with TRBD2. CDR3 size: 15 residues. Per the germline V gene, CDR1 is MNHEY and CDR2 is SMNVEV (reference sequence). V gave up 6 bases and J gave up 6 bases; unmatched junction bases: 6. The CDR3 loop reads CASSQLAGVPGELFF. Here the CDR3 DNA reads TGTGCCAGCAGCCAACTAGCGGGAGTCCCCGGGGAGCTGTTTTTT.

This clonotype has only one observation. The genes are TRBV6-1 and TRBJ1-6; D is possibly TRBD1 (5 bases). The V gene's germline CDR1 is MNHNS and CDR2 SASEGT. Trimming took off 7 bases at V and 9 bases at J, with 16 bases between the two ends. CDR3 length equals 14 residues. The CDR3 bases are TGTGCCAGCAAAGGGACGCAAAGAAGTTCACCCCTCCACTTT. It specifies CASKGTQRSSPLHF.

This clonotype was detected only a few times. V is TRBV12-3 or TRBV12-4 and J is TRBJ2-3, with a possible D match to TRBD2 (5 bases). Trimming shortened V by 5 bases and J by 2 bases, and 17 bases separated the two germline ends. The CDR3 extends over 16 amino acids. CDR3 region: CASSLGEAAYTDTQYF. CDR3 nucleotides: TGTGCCAGCAGTCTTGGGGAAGCGGCGTACACAGATACGCAGTATTTT.

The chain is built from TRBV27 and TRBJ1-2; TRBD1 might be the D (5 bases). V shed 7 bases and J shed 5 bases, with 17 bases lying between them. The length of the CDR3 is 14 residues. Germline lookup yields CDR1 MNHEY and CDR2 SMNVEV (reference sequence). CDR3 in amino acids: CASTQIGTPYGYTF. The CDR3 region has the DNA TGTGCCAGCACCCAGATTGGGACGCCTTATGGCTACACCTTC.

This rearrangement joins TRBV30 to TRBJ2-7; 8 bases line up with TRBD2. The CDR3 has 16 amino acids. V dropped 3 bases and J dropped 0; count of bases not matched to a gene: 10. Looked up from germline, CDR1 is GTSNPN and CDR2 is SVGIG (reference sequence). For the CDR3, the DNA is TGTGCCTGGAGCCCGGCCGGACTAGCATACTCCTACGAGCAGTACTTC. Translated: CAWSPAGLAYSYEQYF.

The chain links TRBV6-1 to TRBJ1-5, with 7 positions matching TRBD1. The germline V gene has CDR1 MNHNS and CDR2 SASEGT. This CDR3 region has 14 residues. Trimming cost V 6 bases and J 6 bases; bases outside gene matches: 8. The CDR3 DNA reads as TGTGCCAGCAGGAGACAGGGATCGAGTCAGCCCCAGCATTTT. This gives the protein CASRRQGSSQPQHF.

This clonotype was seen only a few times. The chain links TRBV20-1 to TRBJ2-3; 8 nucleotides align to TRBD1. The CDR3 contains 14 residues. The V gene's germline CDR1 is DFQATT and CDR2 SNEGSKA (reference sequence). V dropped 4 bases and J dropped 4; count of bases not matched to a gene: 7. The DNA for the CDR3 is TGCAGTGCTACCGACAGGGGCGCCGCAGATACGCAGTATTTT. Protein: CSATDRGAADTQYF.

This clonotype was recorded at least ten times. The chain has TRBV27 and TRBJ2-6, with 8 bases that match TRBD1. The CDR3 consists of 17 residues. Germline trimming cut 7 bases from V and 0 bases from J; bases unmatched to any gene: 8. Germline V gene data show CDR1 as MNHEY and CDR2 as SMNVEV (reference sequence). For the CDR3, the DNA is TGTGCCAGCACCAGACAGGGGTCGGGCTCTGGGGCCAACGTCCTGACTTTC. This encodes CASTRQGSGSGANVLTF.

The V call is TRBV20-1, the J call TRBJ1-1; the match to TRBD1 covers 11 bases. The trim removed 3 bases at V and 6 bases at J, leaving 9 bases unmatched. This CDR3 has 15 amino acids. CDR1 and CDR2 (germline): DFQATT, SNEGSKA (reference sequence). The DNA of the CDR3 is TGCAGTGCTAGCCGATTCGGACAGGGGGCCGCTGAAGCTTTCTTT. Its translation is CSASRFGQGAAEAFF.

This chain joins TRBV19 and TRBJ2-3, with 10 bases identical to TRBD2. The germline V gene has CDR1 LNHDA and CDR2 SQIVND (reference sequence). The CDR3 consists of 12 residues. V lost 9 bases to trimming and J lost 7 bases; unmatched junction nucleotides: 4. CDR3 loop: CASRTSGNTQYF. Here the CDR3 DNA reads TGTGCCAGCAGGACTAGCGGCAATACGCAGTATTTT.

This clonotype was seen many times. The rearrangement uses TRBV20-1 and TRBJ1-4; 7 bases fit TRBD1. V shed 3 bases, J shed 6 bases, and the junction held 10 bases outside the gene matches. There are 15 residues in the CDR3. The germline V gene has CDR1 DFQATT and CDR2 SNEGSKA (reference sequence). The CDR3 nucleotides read TGCAGTGCTAGGAGCCACAGGGGCAGGGATGAAAAACTGTTTTTT. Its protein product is CSARSHRGRDEKLFF.

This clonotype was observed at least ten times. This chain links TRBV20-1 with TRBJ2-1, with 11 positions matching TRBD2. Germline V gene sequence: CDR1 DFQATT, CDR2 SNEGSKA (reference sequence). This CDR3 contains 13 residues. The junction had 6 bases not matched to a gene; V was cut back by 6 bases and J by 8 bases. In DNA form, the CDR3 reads TGCAGTGCCCAAGGGACTAGCGGCGATGAGCAGTTCTTC. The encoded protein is CSAQGTSGDEQFF.

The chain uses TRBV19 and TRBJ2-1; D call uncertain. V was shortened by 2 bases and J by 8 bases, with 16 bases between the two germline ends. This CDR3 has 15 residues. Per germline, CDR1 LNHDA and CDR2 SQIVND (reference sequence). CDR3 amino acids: CASSIRQTKGDEQFF. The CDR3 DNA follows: TGTGCCAGTAGTATACGACAAACCAAGGGCGATGAGCAGTTCTTC.

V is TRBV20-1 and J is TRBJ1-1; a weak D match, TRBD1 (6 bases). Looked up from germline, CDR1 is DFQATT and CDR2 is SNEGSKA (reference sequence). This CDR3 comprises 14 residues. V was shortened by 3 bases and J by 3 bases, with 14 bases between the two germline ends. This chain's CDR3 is CSASLLDRYTEAFF. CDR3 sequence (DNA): TGCAGTGCTAGCCTTCTTGACAGGTACACTGAAGCTTTCTTT.

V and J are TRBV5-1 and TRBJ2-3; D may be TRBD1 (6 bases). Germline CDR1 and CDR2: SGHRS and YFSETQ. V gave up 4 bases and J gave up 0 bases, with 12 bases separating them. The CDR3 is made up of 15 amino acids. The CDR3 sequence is CASSPGTSSTDTQYF. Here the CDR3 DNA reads TGCGCCAGCAGCCCCGGGACATCTAGCACAGATACGCAGTATTTT.

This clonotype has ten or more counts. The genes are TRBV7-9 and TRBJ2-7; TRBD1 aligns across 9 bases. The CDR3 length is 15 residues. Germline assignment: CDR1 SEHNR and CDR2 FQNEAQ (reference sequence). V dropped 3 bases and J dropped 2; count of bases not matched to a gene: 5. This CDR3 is CASSFPGQGTYEQYF. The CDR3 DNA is TGTGCCAGCAGCTTCCCGGGACAGGGAACCTACGAGCAGTACTTC.